This TCR beta chain was found in a study of neoadjuvant anti-PD-1 for oral cavity cancer (TCRdb year 2021). Looking at the study overall: Before undergoing curative-intent surgical resection, most patients got three to four biweekly nivolumab doses at 3 mg/kg. Patients without progression received a fourth nivolumab dose around day 43 and underwent definitive surgical resection on days 50-56. Patients with complete response, partial response or stable disease by RECIST 1.1 were defined as responders, whereas patients with progression were defined as non-responders. A roughly 35% response rate was observed in the parent correlative cohort, in which around 12 patients were included.

Explained via the paper, the time point label denotes: after neoadjuvant nivolumab, at surgical resection. The patients had newly diagnosed stage II-IVA oral cavity squamous cell carcinoma and had not received any prior systemic or radiation treatment. The cohort was composed of patients with HPV-negative, locally advanced oral cavity squamous cell carcinoma. Peripheral blood mononuclear cells were analyzed directly and were not maintained or expanded in culture. The samples were obtained from a longitudinal correlative study of a single-arm phase II trial testing neoadjuvant nivolumab in oral cavity squamous cell carcinoma. Genomic DNA-based TCRbeta sequencing was performed on subject-matched pre- and post-treatment PBMCs and tumors from three responders and three non-responders. Peripheral blood mononuclear cells were collected before nivolumab treatment and were collected again after treatment, at the time of surgery. The Maxwell RSC DNA from Cells kit was used to extract genomic DNA from PBMCs.

This clone was detected once. The clone's antigen remains unknown. No base quality values were provided; no much bigger clone lies one nucleotide off. For deep sequencing, PBMC libraries mostly used around 480 ng of input genomic DNA, with six replicates for each sample. The immunoSEQ hsTCRbeta kit was used to prepare TCRbeta libraries, following the manufacturer's instructions. The completed libraries were mixed into a single pool at 3 nM, then sequenced with an Illumina NovaSeq 6000 S4 flow cell. In the paper's pipeline: Raw data preprocessing and quality control were performed with the immunoSEQ Analyzer. The analysis was restricted to productive rearrangements, with each unique CDR3 amino acid sequence defining a clonotype. Repertoire clonality was estimated as the Gini-Simpson index, computed with the R package tcR. Gini indices were compared with Student's t test, and associations with tumor size change were assessed by Pearson correlation. Not all clones reach the TCRdb copy of this immuneACCESS table, which keeps in-frame sequences only. Checked studies attribute under half of the gap to unresolved V genes and leave the rest unexplained. V and J calls and clone size come straight from that table; D and trimming were deduced from the DNA. The sample table lists 9,000 to 10,000 clones, about 69% of them with a count of one. Together, the top ten hold 3.5% to 4.5% of the sample.

Overall results and qualifications from the work: A higher pretreatment blood Treg/Th17 ratio correlated with both higher pretreatment blood TCRbeta clonality and lower post-treatment tumor TCRbeta clonality. TCR analyses included only three patients per response group, and the authors called for larger cohorts for validation. After neoadjuvant nivolumab, non-responders showed significantly higher T cell clonality (Gini index) in PBMCs than responders did.

The specimen was PBMCs, collected after nivolumab (anti-PD-1) treatment. This clonotype was sampled from a person between 40 and 85 years old with oral cavity squamous cell carcinoma.

The CDR3 region: CASSFYGTSGGSTDTQYF. The DNA is as follows: TGCGCCAGCAGCTTCTACGGGACTAGCGGGGGAAGCACAGATACGCAGTATTTT. The sequence is built from TRBV5-1 and TRBJ2-3; 14 nucleotides in the junction match TRBD2. Trimmed from V: 2 bases; trimmed from J: 0 bases; junction bases lacking a gene match: 5. From the cysteine up to the phenylalanine, the CDR3 has a length of 18 residues. Left in the record is the CDR3 DNA by itself, 54 bases read in frame from the first base. Based on the germline V gene, the CDR1 and CDR2 sequences are SGHRS and YFSETQ.